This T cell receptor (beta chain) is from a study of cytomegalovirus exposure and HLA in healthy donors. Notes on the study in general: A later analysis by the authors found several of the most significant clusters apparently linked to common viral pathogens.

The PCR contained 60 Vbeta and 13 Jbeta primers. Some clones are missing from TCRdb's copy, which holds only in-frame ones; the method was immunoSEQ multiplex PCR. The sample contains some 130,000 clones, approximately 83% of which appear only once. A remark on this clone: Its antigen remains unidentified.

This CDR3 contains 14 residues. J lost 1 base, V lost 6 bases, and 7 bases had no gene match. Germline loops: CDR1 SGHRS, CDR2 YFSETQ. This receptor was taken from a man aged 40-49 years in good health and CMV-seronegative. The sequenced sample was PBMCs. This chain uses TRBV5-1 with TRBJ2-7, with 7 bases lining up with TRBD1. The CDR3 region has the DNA TGCGCCAGCAAGGGGGCCTCCACTTCCTACGAGCAGTACTTC. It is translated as CASKGASTSYEQYF.